This T cell receptor beta chain was documented in a study of blood T cells in healthy people across ages. The study's findings and limits: When one million T cells were used, diversity estimates were thought to be underestimates.

Drawn from each donor were about 9 milliliters of peripheral blood. Extraction yielded at least 6 micrograms of total RNA per sample. Turning to this clonotype: Its antigen is undetermined.

Alongside a J-beta primer mix, a sample-barcoded 5' primer served in a second PCR lasting about 7 to 12 cycles. Each cDNA molecule was tagged by a template-switch adaptor with 12 random nucleotides. TCRdb independently ran MiXCR on the 5' RACE reads; one entry per CDR3 protein. The table has some 690,000 distinct CDR3 sequences, 22% seen once. Germline-derived CDR1 and CDR2 are SEHNR and FQNEAQ (reference sequence). The CDR3 has 15 residues. V lost 8 bases and J lost 0; bases outside the gene matches: 5. What was sequenced was blood. This sequence joins TRBV7-9 and TRBJ2-2; 8 bases align to TRBD2. This clonotype was sampled from a man in his 70s in good health. The CDR3 nucleotides read TGTGCCAGCGGCGCGGGAGGAGCGAACACCGGGGAGCTGTTTTTT. Protein product: CASGAGGANTGELFF.